Presented here are 13 T cell receptor beta chains from one specimen sequenced in a study of blood T cells in healthy people across ages. Together with a sample-barcoded 5' primer, a J-beta primer mix was included in a second PCR lasting about 6 to 11 cycles. TCRdb reprocessed the 5' RACE reads via MiXCR and lists one record per CDR3 protein. The sample lists about 1,500,000 distinct CDR3 sequences, around two fifths occurring once. Input material: blood. The receptors were gathered from a woman younger than 35 in good health.

CDR3 loop: CSVDGRVNSGETQYF. The CDR3 bases are TGCAGCGTTGACGGGCGGGTTAACTCCGGGGAGACCCAGTACTTC. The chain employs TRBV29-1 and TRBJ2-5; D possibly corresponds to TRBD2 (5 bases). The CDR3 extends over 15 amino acids. CDR1 SQVTM and CDR2 ANQGSEA come from the germline V gene. V lost 3 bases to trimming and J lost 5 bases, with 19 bases between them. Full variable domain (rest looked up from reference TRBV29-1 and TRBJ2-5): SAVISQKPSRDICQRGTSLTIQCQVDSQVTMMFWYRQQPGQSLTLIATANQGSEATYESGFVIDKFPISRPNLTFSTLTVSNMSPEDSSIYLCSVDGRVNSGETQYFGPGTRLLVL.

This clonotype was observed a few times. The chain is built from TRBV20-1 and TRBJ2-1; 9 bases fit TRBD2. The V segment lost 3 bases and the J segment 8 bases; nucleotides outside the gene matches: 11. The CDR3 has 15 amino acids. The germline V gene has CDR1 DFQATT and CDR2 SNEGSKA (reference sequence). The CDR3 bases are TGCAGTGCTAGCGCGGCCCGGGCTAGCGGGGATGAGCAGTTCTTC. Protein: CSASAARASGDEQFF.

The chain joins TRBV29-1 to TRBJ2-7, with 7 nucleotides matching TRBD1. The V gene's germline CDR1 is SQVTM and CDR2 ANQGSEA. The CDR3 is made up of 12 amino acids. Unmatched junction bases numbered 3, after V lost 4 bases and J lost 3 bases. The CDR3, as DNA: TGCAGCGTTGGAGGGGGCAACTACGAGCAGTACTTC. Amino acid sequence: CSVGGGNYEQYF.

This clonotype was seen only a few times. The chain links TRBV20-1 to TRBJ2-3; 9 bases align to TRBD2. The CDR3 is made up of 18 amino acids. The germline V gene has CDR1 DFQATT and CDR2 SNEGSKA (reference sequence). The trim removed 3 bases at V and 1 base at J, leaving 14 bases unmatched. CDR3 nucleotides: TGCAGTGCTAGTGCGGCTAGCGGGGCCCGGGTAGGCACAGATACGCAGTATTTT. It encodes CSASAASGARVGTDTQYF.

The chain couples TRBV5-1 to TRBJ2-3; D gene ambiguous. V lost 3 bases and J lost 2, with 19 bases in between. In germline, CDR1 is SGHRS, CDR2 YFSETQ. The CDR3 runs 17 residues. The CDR3 DNA reads as TGCGCCAGCAGCTGGGTCCAGGACCACGGGCTCACAGATACGCAGTATTTT. This codes for CASSWVQDHGLTDTQYF. The variable domain in full, with the rest retrieved from reference TRBV5-1 and TRBJ2-3, is KAGVTQTPRYLIKTRGQQVTLSCSPISGHRSVSWYQQTPGQGLQFLFEYFSETQRNKGNFPGRFSGRQFSNSRSEMNVSTLELGDSALYLCASSWVQDHGLTDTQYFGPGTRLTVL.

This clonotype was seen more than once but under ten times. This chain uses TRBV4-2 with TRBJ2-2; either TRBD1 or TRBD2 may supply D (5 bases each). This CDR3 has 15 residues. V was pared by 6 bases and J by 2 bases, with 13 bases between. Germline V lookup: CDR1 LGHNA, CDR2 YNFKEQ. CDR3 protein: CASSITGLNTGELFF. Written as DNA, the CDR3 is TGTGCCAGCAGTATTACAGGACTCAACACCGGGGAGCTGTTTTTT.

The gene calls are TRBV12-5 and TRBJ1-5, with D possibly matching TRBD1 (5 bases). The ends were cut back, 7 bases at V and 5 bases at J, with 18 bases in the middle. This CDR3 has 15 amino acids. Germline assignment: CDR1 LGHNT and CDR2 FRNRAP. In nucleotides, the CDR3 is TGTGCTAGTGCCTCCTCGGGAGGGACTTATCAGCCCCAGCATTTT. Translation: CASASSGGTYQPQHF.

The chain joins TRBV27 to TRBJ2-7; 10 nucleotides match TRBD1. V lost 3 bases and J lost 3; bases outside the gene matches: 5. This CDR3 is built from 15 residues. Germline assignment: CDR1 MNHEY and CDR2 SMNVEV (reference sequence). The CDR3: CASSLPGQGFYEQYF. The CDR3, as DNA: TGTGCCAGCAGTTTGCCGGGACAGGGGTTCTACGAGCAGTACTTC.

This rearrangement joins TRBV5-1 to TRBJ2-5; D tentatively fits TRBD1 or TRBD2 (5 bases each). V dropped 0 bases and J dropped 3 bases, with 15 bases sitting between them. The germline CDR1 and CDR2 sequences are SGHRS and YFSETQ. CDR3 size: 16 residues. The CDR3 DNA follows: TGCGCCAGCAGCTTGGCTGGGGGTGACTTCAAAGAGACCCAGTACTTC. It translates to CASSLAGGDFKETQYF.

The rearrangement uses TRBV6-9 and TRBJ2-3; possibly TRBD2 for D (6 bases). Germline V gives CDR1 MNHGY, CDR2 SVAAGI. V was trimmed by 6 bases and J by 2 bases, leaving 24 bases between them. The CDR3 runs 18 residues. For the CDR3, the DNA is TGTGCCAGCAGGGGTCTTGTCATAGGGCGGGGTTTCACAGATACGCAGTATTTT. This sequence encodes CASRGLVIGRGFTDTQYF.

This chain connects TRBV7-9 to TRBJ2-3; perhaps TRBD1 as D (6 bases). Germline values: CDR1 SEHNR, CDR2 FQNEAQ (reference sequence). Trimming removed 7 bases at V and 6 bases at J, with 20 bases between. The CDR3 totals 15 residues. The CDR3 reads CASMAGDRAFDTQYF. The CDR3 DNA follows: TGTGCCAGCATGGCAGGGGACCGGGCCTTTGATACGCAGTATTTT.

The rearrangement links TRBV6-5 to TRBJ2-3; D gene uncertain. The CDR3 runs 13 residues. V was pared by 2 bases and J by 5 bases, with 8 bases between. Looked up from germline, CDR1 is MNHEY and CDR2 is SVGAGI. As DNA, the CDR3 is TGTGCCAGCAGTTACAAGAGAAAAGATACGCAGTATTTT. Its protein product is CASSYKRKDTQYF.

This clonotype came up once. The germline gene is not matched at one end of the junction; a read error may be the cause. The chain couples TRBV11-2 to TRBJ1-1; D is unclear. In germline, CDR1 is SGHAT, CDR2 FQNNGV. This CDR3 comprises 17 residues. The CDR3 bases are TGTCCCAGCAGCTCGTGGTCCTCCAGCCCCATGAACACTGAAGCTTTCTTT. Translating gives CPSSSWSSSPMNTEAFF. Full variable domain (rest looked up from reference TRBV11-2 and TRBJ1-1): EAGVAQSPRYKIIEKRQSVAFWCNPISGHATLYWYQQILGQGPKLLIQFQNNGVVDDSQLPKDRFSAERLKGVDSTLKIQPAKLEDSAVYLCPSSSWSSSPMNTEAFFGQGTRLTVV.